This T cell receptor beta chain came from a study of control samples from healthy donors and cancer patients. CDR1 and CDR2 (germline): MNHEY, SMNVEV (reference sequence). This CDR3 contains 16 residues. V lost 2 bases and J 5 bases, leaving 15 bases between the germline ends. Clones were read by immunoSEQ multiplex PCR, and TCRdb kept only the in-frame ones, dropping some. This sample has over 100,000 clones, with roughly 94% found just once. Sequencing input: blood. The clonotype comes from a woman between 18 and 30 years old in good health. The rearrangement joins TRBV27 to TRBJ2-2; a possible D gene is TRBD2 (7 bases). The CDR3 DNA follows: TGTGCCAGCAGTTTAAGGGGGGGGGCGGAAACCGGGGAGCTGTTTTTT. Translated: CASSLRGGAETGELFF.